This T cell receptor (beta chain) was identified during a study of shared clonotypes between healthy human individuals. Study at large: CD8 memory received one plate per donor, CD8 naive two, CD4 memory three and CD4 naive three. Study-wide results and limits: Shared clonotypes across all four donors exceeded non-shared ones in generation probability.

A remark on this clone: Its matching antigen is unknown.

Replicate PCRs run on sorted subsets employed approximately 0.2 ug DNA, approximately 30,000 T cell genomes. Per the original data handling: From ImmunoSEQ came sequences covering only the junction and carrying no quality scores, so filtering differed. The repertoire was sequenced with immunoSEQ multiplex PCR; TCRdb's copy has only in-frame clones and lacks some. V and J calls and clone size follow that table, whereas D and trimming were derived from the DNA. There are hundreds of thousands of clones in the sample; about 74% occur only once, and over 1.5% lies in the top ten. The sample was memory CD4+ T cells sorted from blood. Subset specified: CD45RA-negative fraction. This TCR came from a woman under 40 in good health.

Here the CDR3 DNA reads TGTGCCAGCAGTGGCCTGCTGGGTGTATACGAGCAGTACTTC. It is translated as CASSGLLGVYEQYF. The gene calls are TRBV6-6 and TRBJ2-7; D ambiguous. Germline assignment: CDR1 MNHNY and CDR2 SVGAGI (reference sequence). This CDR3 has 14 amino acids. Trimming took off 5 bases at V and 4 bases at J, with 15 bases between the two ends.